Below are 9 T cell receptor beta chains sequenced from a single sample in a study of T cell repertoires in cytomegalovirus infection. MiXCR was run by TCRdb on the reads, yielding one entry per CDR3 protein. The profile shows 150,000 to 200,000 distinct CDR3 sequences, 25% to 30% of them singletons. The sequenced sample consisted of PBMCs. Receptors were obtained from a human donor in good health (CMV status not recorded). Some clones in this sample may be carry-over from other donors' samples.

This clonotype was seen ten or more times. This chain connects TRBV2 to TRBJ1-2; 7 bases fit TRBD1. Germline V CDR1 and CDR2: SNHLY, FYNNEI. This CDR3 has 14 amino acids. V trimming: 6 bases; J trimming: 1 base; junction bases outside the gene matches: 5. Here the CDR3 reads CASSWDSDNYGYTF. In DNA, the CDR3 is TGTGCCAGCAGCTGGGACAGTGATAACTATGGCTACACCTTC.

The chain has TRBV7-2 and TRBJ2-3; either TRBD1 or TRBD2 may supply D (6 bases each). V lost 2 bases to trimming and J lost 3 bases, with 15 bases between them. Germline CDR1 and CDR2: SGHTA and FQGNSA. The CDR3 has 16 amino acids. CDR3 protein: CASSLNSGAQTDTQYF. The CDR3 DNA is TGTGCCAGCAGCTTAAACTCGGGGGCACAGACAGATACGCAGTATTTT. Full variable domain (remainder filled in from reference TRBV7-2 and TRBJ2-3): GAGVSQSPSNKVTEKGKDVELRCDPISGHTALYWYRQSLGQGLEFLIYFQGNSAPDKSGLPSDRFSAERTGGSVSTLTIQRTQQEDSAVYLCASSLNSGAQTDTQYFGPGTRLTVL.

This clonotype has at least ten counts. This sequence joins TRBV12-3 or TRBV12-4 and TRBJ2-1, with TRBD1 matching 11 bases. This CDR3 comprises 15 residues. V trimming: 5 bases; J trimming: 8 bases; junction bases outside the gene matches: 8. In DNA form, the CDR3 reads TGTGCCAGCAGTCACCGGGACAGGGGGGCGGATGAGCAGTTCTTC. The encoded protein is CASSHRDRGADEQFF.

This clonotype occurred many times. The rearrangement uses TRBV7-6 and TRBJ2-1, with 8 bases lining up with TRBD2. Germline V lookup: CDR1 SGHVS, CDR2 FNYEAQ. The CDR3 consists of 15 residues. Trimming at V came to 1 base and at J to 7 bases, leaving 6 bases not matched to a gene. This CDR3 reads CASSLGRGGSNEQFF. The CDR3 nucleotides read TGTGCCAGCAGCTTAGGACGGGGGGGCTCGAATGAGCAGTTCTTC.

V and J are TRBV12-3 or TRBV12-4 and TRBJ1-1; D may be TRBD1 (5 bases). Trimming left V 5 bases short and J 3 bases short, with 7 bases between. CDR3 length: 12 residues. CDR3 coding DNA: TGTGCCAGCAGTAGGGGCTACACTGAAGCTTTCTTT. Its protein is CASSRGYTEAFF.

J is TRBJ1-1 and V is TRBV20-1, with a tentative D call TRBD1 (5 bases). CDR3 length: 12 residues. Trimming took 8 bases from V and 5 from J, leaving 15 bases between them. Germline V lookup: CDR1 DFQATT, CDR2 SNEGSKA (reference sequence). CDR3 in DNA: TGCAGTTCCGGGACGTCCGAAACTGAAGCTTTCTTT. Amino acid sequence: CSSGTSETEAFF.

This clonotype was recorded many times. The CDR3 spells CASAQDGNIQYF. The CDR3 DNA is TGTGCCAGCGCCCAGGACGGAAACATTCAGTACTTC. The V gene is TRBV11-2, the J gene TRBJ2-4, with unresolved D. V lost 8 bases to trimming and J lost 6 bases, with 11 bases between them. There are 12 residues in the CDR3. Germline V gives CDR1 SGHAT, CDR2 FQNNGV.

The rearrangement links TRBV7-3 to TRBJ1-6; a weak D match, TRBD1 (5 bases). The germline gives CDR1 SGHTA, CDR2 FQGTGA. V was cut by 2 bases and J by 9 bases, with 5 bases left in between. The CDR3 totals 12 residues. The CDR3 spells CASSLGASPLHF. The CDR3 nucleotides are TGTGCCAGCAGCTTAGGGGCTTCACCCCTCCACTTT.

In this sample, this clonotype turned up a few times. The rearrangement links TRBV7-6 to TRBJ2-5; D not certain. Per germline, CDR1 SGHVS and CDR2 FNYEAQ. V lost 0 bases and J 3 bases, leaving 2 bases between the germline ends. The CDR3 consists of 12 residues. CDR3 region: CASSLAKETQYF. In DNA form, the CDR3 reads TGTGCCAGCAGCTTAGCTAAAGAGACCCAGTACTTC.